The entry that follows covers one T cell receptor beta chain sequence. Primers: 60 Vbeta forward and 13 Jbeta reverse. The repertoire was sequenced with immunoSEQ multiplex PCR; TCRdb's copy has only in-frame clones and lacks some. The sample totals roughly 73,000 clones. Germline loops: CDR1 SQVTM, CDR2 ANQGSEA. This CDR3 spans 13 amino acids. V lost 4 bases and J 5 bases, leaving 13 bases between the germline ends. The sample originates from a study of cytomegalovirus exposure and HLA in healthy donors. The TCR comes from a man aged 50 or older in good health and CMV-seropositive. The material sequenced was PBMCs. This chain uses TRBV29-1 with TRBJ2-3; D ambiguous. The CDR3 sequence is CSVAPGPQDTQYF. CDR3 DNA: TGCAGCGTTGCCCCTGGCCCGCAAGATACGCAGTATTTT.